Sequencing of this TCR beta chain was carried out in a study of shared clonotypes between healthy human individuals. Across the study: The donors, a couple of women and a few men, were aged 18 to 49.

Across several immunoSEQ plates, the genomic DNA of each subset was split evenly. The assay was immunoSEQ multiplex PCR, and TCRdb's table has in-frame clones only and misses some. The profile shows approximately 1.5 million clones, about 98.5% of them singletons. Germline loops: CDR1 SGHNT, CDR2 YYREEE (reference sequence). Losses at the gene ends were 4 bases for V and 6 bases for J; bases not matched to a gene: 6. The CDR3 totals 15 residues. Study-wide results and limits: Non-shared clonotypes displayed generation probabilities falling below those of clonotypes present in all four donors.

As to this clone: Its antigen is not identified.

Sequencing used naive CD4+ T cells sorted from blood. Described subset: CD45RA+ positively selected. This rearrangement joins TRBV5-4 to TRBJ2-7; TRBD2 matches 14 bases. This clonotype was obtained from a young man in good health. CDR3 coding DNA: TGTGCCAGCAGCCTCGGACTAGCGGGAGGAACCGAGCAGTACTTC. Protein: CASSLGLAGGTEQYF.